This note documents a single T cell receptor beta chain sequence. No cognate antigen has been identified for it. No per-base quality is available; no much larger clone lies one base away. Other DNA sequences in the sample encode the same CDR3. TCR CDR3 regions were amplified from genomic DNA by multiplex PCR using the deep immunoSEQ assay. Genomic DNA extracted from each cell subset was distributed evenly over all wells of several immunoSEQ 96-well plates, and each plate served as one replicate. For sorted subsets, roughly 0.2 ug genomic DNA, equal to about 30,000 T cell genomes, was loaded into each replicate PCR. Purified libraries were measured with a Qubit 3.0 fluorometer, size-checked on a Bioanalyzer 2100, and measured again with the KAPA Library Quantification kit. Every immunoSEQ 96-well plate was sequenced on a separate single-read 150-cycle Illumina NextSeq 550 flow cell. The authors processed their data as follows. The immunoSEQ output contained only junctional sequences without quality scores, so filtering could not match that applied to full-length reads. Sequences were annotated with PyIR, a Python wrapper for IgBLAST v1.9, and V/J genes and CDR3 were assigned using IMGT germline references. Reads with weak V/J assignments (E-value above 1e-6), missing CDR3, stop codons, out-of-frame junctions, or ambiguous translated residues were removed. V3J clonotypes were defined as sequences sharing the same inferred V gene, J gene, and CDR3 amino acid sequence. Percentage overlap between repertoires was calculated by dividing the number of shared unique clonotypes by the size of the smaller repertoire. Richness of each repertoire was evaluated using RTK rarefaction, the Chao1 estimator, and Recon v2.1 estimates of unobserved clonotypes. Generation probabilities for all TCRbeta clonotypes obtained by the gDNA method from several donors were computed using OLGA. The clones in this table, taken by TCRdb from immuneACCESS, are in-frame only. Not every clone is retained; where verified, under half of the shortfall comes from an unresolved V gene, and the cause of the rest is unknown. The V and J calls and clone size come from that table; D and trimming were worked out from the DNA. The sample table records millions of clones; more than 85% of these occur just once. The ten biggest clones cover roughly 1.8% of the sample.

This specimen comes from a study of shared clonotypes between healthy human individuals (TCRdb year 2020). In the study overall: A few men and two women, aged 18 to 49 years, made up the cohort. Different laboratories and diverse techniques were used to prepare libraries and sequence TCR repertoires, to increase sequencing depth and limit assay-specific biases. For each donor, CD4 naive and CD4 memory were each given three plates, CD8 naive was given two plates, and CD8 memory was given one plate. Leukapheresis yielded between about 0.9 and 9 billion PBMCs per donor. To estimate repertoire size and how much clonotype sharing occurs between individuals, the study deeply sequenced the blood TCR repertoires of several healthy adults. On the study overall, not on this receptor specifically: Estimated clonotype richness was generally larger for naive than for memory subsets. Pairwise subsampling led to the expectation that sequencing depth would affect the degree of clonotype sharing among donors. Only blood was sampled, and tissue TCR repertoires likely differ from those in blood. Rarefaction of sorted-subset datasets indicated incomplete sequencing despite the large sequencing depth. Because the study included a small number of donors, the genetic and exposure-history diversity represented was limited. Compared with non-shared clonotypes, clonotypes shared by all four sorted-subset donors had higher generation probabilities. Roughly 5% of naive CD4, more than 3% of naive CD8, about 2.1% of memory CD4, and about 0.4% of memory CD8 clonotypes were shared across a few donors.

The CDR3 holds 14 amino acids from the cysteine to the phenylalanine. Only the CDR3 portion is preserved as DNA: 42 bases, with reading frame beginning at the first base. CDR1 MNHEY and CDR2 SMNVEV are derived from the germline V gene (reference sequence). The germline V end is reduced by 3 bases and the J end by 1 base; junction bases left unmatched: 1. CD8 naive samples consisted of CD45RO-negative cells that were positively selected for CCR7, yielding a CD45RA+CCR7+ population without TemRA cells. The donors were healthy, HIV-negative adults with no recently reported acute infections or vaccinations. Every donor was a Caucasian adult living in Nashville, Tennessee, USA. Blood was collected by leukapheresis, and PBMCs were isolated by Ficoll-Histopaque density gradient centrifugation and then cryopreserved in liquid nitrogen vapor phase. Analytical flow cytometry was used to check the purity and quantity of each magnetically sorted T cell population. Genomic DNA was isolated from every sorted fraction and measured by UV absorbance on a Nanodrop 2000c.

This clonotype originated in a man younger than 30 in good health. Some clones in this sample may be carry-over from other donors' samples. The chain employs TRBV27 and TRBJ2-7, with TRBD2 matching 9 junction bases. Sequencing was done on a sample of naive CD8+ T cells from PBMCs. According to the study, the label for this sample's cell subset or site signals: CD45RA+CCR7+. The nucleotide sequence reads TGTGCCAGCAGTTTCACTAGCGGGTCCTACGAGCAGTACTTC. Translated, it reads CASSFTSGSYEQYF.